These 17 T cell receptor beta chains originate from one sample sequenced in a study of cytomegalovirus exposure and HLA in healthy donors. 60 Vbeta and 13 Jbeta primers were used in PCR. The assay was immunoSEQ multiplex PCR, and TCRdb's table has in-frame clones only and misses some. The sample shows approximately 88,000 clones, over 60% of them seen only once. The source material was PBMCs. The origin of the receptors is a man younger than 45 in good health and CMV-seropositive.

This chain joins TRBV5-6 and TRBJ2-3, with TRBD2 matching over 8 bases. CDR1 and CDR2 from the germline V gene are SGHDT and YYEEEE. V shed 6 bases, J shed 2 bases, and the junction held 8 bases outside the gene matches. The CDR3 is 15 residues long. The CDR3 DNA follows: TGTGCCAGCACCCCGGCGGGGGGAGTCACAGATACGCAGTATTTT. Translating gives CASTPAGGVTDTQYF.

The chain has TRBV29-1 and TRBJ1-5; 10 bases are a match to TRBD1. After removal of 6 bases from V and 6 bases from J, the junction contained 5 bases not matched to a gene. CDR1 is SQVTM and CDR2 is ANQGSEA in the germline V gene. CDR3 length: 13 amino acids. The CDR3 reads CSVATGGPQPQHF. The CDR3 DNA follows: TGCAGCGTGGCGACAGGGGGCCCTCAGCCCCAGCATTTT.

The CDR3 bases are TGTGCCAGTAGTGTCGGACAGGCCTCCTATGGCTACACCTTC. Its translation is CASSVGQASYGYTF. The gene calls are TRBV19 and TRBJ1-2; 7 bases are shared with TRBD1. Per the germline V gene, CDR1 is LNHDA and CDR2 is SQIVND (reference sequence). Trimming took 5 bases from V and 4 from J; bases not matched to a gene: 7. The CDR3 covers 14 residues.

The rearrangement uses TRBV19 and TRBJ1-1; a weak D match, TRBD1 (6 bases). With 0 bases removed from V and 0 bases from J, the gap between germline ends came to 17 bases. Germline V gene data show CDR1 as LNHDA and CDR2 as SQIVND (reference sequence). This CDR3 region has 18 residues. The CDR3 spells CASSIDSTGQMVNTEAFF. The CDR3 DNA follows: TGTGCCAGTAGTATAGACTCAACCGGACAGATGGTGAACACTGAAGCTTTCTTT.

The chain has TRBV7-2 and TRBJ2-1; 13 bases fit TRBD2. This CDR3 region has 14 residues. The ends lost 1 base at V and 15 bases at J; junction bases unmatched: 6. Germline V lookup: CDR1 SGHTA, CDR2 FQGNSA. As DNA, the CDR3 is TGTGCCAGCAGCTTAGGGACTAGCGGGAGCGCCAGGTTCTTC. This encodes CASSLGTSGSARFF.

The chain recombines TRBV5-1 with TRBJ2-5, with TRBD1 identical over 10 bases. The CDR3 is made up of 14 amino acids. The germline V gene encodes CDR1 SGHRS and CDR2 YFSETQ. V lost 3 bases, J lost 4 bases, and 3 bases stayed unmatched. The DNA of the CDR3 is TGCGCCAGCAGCTCCGACAGGGGGCGAGAGACCCAGTACTTC. Its translation: CASSSDRGRETQYF.

The chain recombines TRBV5-6 with TRBJ2-2, with 7 bases that match TRBD2. The V gene's germline CDR1 is SGHDT and CDR2 YYEEEE. The CDR3 is 15 amino acids. V dropped 6 bases and J dropped 5; count of bases not matched to a gene: 10. CDR3 loop: CASTLWARETGELFF. The CDR3 DNA reads TGTGCCAGCACCCTCTGGGCGCGGGAGACCGGGGAGCTGTTTTTT.

V usage is TRBV5-6 and J usage is TRBJ2-1; no reliable D call. The CDR3 consists of 15 residues. Looked up from germline, CDR1 is SGHDT and CDR2 is YYEEEE. V lost 2 bases, J lost 2 bases, and 11 bases lay in between. The CDR3 here is CASSFIRLTYNEQFF. The DNA for the CDR3 is TGTGCCAGCAGCTTTATCAGACTCACCTACAATGAGCAGTTCTTC.

In nucleotides, the CDR3 is TGCGCCAGCAGCGTCCCGGACGGACAACTTGTACAAGAGACCCAGTACTTC. Translated, it gives CASSVPDGQLVQETQYF. The chain is built from TRBV5-1 and TRBJ2-5; D is perhaps TRBD1 (5 bases). CDR1 and CDR2 from the germline V gene are SGHRS and YFSETQ. CDR3 size: 17 residues. V dropped 4 bases and J dropped 2 bases, with 21 bases sitting between them.

The chain employs TRBV12-5 and TRBJ2-2; perhaps TRBD1 as D (6 bases). Germline CDR1 is LGHNT and CDR2 is FRNRAP. Trimming took 6 bases from V and 6 from J, leaving 11 bases between them. This CDR3 contains 13 residues. The DNA of the CDR3 is TGTGCTAGTGGCCTTACAGGGCCCGGGGAGCTGTTTTTT. Residues: CASGLTGPGELFF.

By sample share, this clone is large. The chain carries TRBV28 and TRBJ2-2, with D maybe TRBD1 (6 bases). Trimming took 7 bases from V and 0 from J, leaving 15 bases between them. The CDR3 contains 16 residues. CDR1 and CDR2 (germline): MDHEN, SYDVKM. The CDR3 DNA is TGTGCCAGCACCCATCGTCAGGGGTCGAACACCGGGGAGCTGTTTTTT. It specifies CASTHRQGSNTGELFF.

This clone showed up just once. The chain links TRBV30 to TRBJ2-4, with 7 bases matching TRBD2. Germline V gene sequence: CDR1 GTSNPN, CDR2 SVGIG (reference sequence). V shed 3 bases and J 0 bases; nucleotides not matched to a gene: 2. The CDR3 is made up of 14 amino acids. The CDR3 coding sequence is TGTGCCTGGAGGGGGGGGTCAGCCAAAAACATTCAGTACTTC. Its translation is CAWRGGSAKNIQYF. Complete variable domain (other parts from reference TRBV30 and TRBJ2-4): SQTIHQWPATLVQPVGSPLSLECTVEGTSNPNLYWYRQAAGRGLQLLFYSVGIGQISSEVPQNLSASRPQDRQFILSSKKLLLSDSGFYLCAWRGGSAKNIQYFGAGTRLSVL.

The chain is built from TRBV5-6 and TRBJ1-5; TRBD1 aligns across 10 bases. V dropped 4 bases and J dropped 5; count of bases not matched to a gene: 6. The CDR3 is 15 amino acids. Germline V gives CDR1 SGHDT, CDR2 YYEEEE. The CDR3 loop is CASSRQGAPYQPQHF. The CDR3 region has the DNA TGTGCCAGCAGCCGACAGGGGGCGCCCTATCAGCCCCAGCATTTT.

The chain joins TRBV5-6 to TRBJ2-7; possibly TRBD1 for D (6 bases). The germline V and J ends were trimmed by 9 bases and 3 bases, with 22 bases remaining between them. CDR1 and CDR2 (germline): SGHDT, YYEEEE. The CDR3 extends over 15 amino acids. The CDR3 DNA is TGTGCCACCGGGACACCGAGTACGTTGATCTACGAGCAGTACTTC. Protein sequence: CATGTPSTLIYEQYF.

The V and J genes are TRBV10-3 and TRBJ2-6, with a possible D match to TRBD2 (7 bases). V was shortened by 7 bases and J by 2 bases, with 15 bases between the two germline ends. The V gene's germline CDR1 is ENHRY and CDR2 SYGVKD. The CDR3 sequence is 16 residues long. This CDR3 is CAINAGAGAGANVLTF. As DNA, the CDR3 is TGTGCCATCAACGCGGGGGCGGGAGCTGGGGCCAACGTCCTGACTTTC.

CDR3 loop: CSVGAGTDYEQYF. The DNA of the CDR3 is TGCAGCGTGGGCGCCGGGACAGACTACGAGCAGTACTTC. J is TRBJ2-7 and V is TRBV29-1; 7 positions agree with TRBD1. CDR1 is SQVTM and CDR2 is ANQGSEA in the germline V gene. The ends lost 6 bases at V and 3 bases at J; junction bases unmatched: 8. The CDR3 is 13 amino acids.

V and J are TRBV6-5 and TRBJ2-3; 7 nucleotides match TRBD2. CDR1 and CDR2 (germline): MNHEY, SVGAGI. The ends lost 3 bases at V and 5 bases at J; junction bases unmatched: 5. This CDR3 spans 14 amino acids. The CDR3 DNA is TGTGCCAGCAGTTATGCGGGGGAGGTAGATACGCAGTATTTT. It codes for CASSYAGEVDTQYF.